This record looks at one T cell receptor beta chain sequence and its context. The antigen is unknown. Time point reported: week 23, last vaccination. Doses comprised 300 ug of mutant IDH1 20-mer peptide each, plus topical imiquimod. Donor tumors were new WHO grade 3 or 4 IDH1-mutant, ATRX-lost astrocytomas. This sample is part of a study of a mutant IDH1 vaccine in newly diagnosed glioma. Across the whole study: Either 4-6 weeks after radiotherapy alone or alongside temozolomide, vaccination was begun. Treated individuals were around 60% male and approximately 38% female, averaging roughly 38 years of age.

Findings of the study overall: Among all patients, vaccine-induced immune responses occurred in approximately 93%.

Germline V CDR1 and CDR2: MNHNS, SASEGT. V lost 4 bases, J lost 0 bases, and 2 bases stayed unmatched. The CDR3 is 15 residues long. The repertoire was sequenced with immunoSEQ multiplex PCR; TCRdb's copy has only in-frame clones and lacks some. The table lists over 35,000 clones, around 85% of them singletons, with about 2.2% in the top ten. This material consisted of PBMCs, taken from a glioma patient whose treatment included an IDH1 peptide vaccine. The origin of this receptor is a woman between 18 and 29 years old with glioma. Some clones in this sample may be carry-over from other donors' samples. The J gene is TRBJ1-4, the V gene TRBV6-1; 7 bases match TRBD1. CDR3 DNA sequence: TGTGCCAGCAGTGGAGGGACAGCAACTAATGAAAAACTGTTTTTT. Protein product: CASSGGTATNEKLFF.